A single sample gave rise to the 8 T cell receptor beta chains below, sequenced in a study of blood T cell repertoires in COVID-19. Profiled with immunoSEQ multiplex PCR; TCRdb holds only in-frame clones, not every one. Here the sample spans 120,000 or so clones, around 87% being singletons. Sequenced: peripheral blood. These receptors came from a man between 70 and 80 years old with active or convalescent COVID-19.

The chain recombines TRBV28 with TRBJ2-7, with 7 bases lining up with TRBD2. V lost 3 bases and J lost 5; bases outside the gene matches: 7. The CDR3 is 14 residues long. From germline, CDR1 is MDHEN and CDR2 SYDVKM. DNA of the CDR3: TGTGCCAGCAGTTTGGCCGGGAGGTCCGACGAGCAGTACTTC. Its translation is CASSLAGRSDEQYF.

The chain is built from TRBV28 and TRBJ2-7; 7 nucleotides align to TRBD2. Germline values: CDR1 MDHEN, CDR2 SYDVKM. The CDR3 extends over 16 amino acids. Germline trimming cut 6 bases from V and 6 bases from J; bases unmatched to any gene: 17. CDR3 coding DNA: TGTGCCAGCAGACCCTCCAGCGCGGGGGAGCTCTTCGAGCAGTACTTC. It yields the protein CASRPSSAGELFEQYF.

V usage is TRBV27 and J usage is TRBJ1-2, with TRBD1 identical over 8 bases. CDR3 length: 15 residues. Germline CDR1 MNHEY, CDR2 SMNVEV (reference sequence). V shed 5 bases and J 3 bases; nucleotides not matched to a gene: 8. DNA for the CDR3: TGTGCCAGCAGTCCCTGGACAGGGAATGACTATGGCTACACCTTC. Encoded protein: CASSPWTGNDYGYTF.

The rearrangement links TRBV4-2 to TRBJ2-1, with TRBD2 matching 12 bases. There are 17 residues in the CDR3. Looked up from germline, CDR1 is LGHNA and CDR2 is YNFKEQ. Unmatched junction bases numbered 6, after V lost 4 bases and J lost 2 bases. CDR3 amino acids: CASSPLAGGATYNEQFF. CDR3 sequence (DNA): TGTGCCAGCAGCCCCCTAGCGGGAGGGGCAACCTACAATGAGCAGTTCTTC.

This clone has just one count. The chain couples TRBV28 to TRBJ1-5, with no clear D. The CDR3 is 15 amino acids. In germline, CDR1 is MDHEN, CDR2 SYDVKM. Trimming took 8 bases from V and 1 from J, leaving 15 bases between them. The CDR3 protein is CASGQLGGSNQPQHF. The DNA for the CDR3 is TGTGCCAGCGGCCAACTCGGAGGGAGCAATCAGCCCCAGCATTTT. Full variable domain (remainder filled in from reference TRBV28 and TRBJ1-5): DVKVTQSSRYLVKRTGEKVFLECVQDMDHENMFWYRQDPGLGLRLIYFSYDVKMKEKGDIPEGYSVSREKKERFSLILESASTNQTSMYLCASGQLGGSNQPQHFGDGTRLSIL.

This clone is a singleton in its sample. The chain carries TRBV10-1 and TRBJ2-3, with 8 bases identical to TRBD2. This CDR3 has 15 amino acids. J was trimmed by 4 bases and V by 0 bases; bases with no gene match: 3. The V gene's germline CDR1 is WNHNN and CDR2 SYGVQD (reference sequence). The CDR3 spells CASSESAGAADTQYF. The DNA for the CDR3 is TGCGCCAGCAGTGAGTCAGCGGGAGCGGCAGATACGCAGTATTTT.

The CDR3: CASRQPGQGFYGYTF. In DNA, the CDR3 is TGCGCCAGCAGGCAACCGGGACAGGGGTTCTATGGCTACACCTTC. V and J are TRBV5-1 and TRBJ1-2; 10 nucleotides line up with TRBD1. The junction had 8 bases not matched to a gene; V was cut back by 5 bases and J by 4 bases. The germline CDR1 and CDR2 sequences are SGHRS and YFSETQ. The CDR3 runs to 15 residues.

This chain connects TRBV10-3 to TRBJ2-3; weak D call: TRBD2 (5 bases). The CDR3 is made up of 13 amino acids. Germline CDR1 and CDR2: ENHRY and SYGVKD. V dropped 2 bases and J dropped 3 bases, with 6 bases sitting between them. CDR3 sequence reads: CAISEGETDTQYF. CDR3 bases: TGTGCCATCAGTGAGGGGGAGACAGATACGCAGTATTTT.